The clone carrying this T cell receptor (beta chain) was seen ten or more times. Its antigen is not known. This specimen comes from a study of sequential checkpoint blockade in melanoma. Study background: About 89 pretreatment tumor DNA samples were TCRβ immunosequenced. Under 25 patients had matched tumor biopsies before treatment and at week 13 after nivolumab or ipilimumab alone.

In germline, CDR1 is SGHNT, CDR2 YENEEA. Trimming cost V 3 bases and J 7 bases, with 13 bases left between them. The CDR3 loop spans 14 amino acids. Treatment reported: randomized to nivolumab then ipilimumab (arm A) or the reverse (arm B). Notes on the study in general: For nivolumab-first patients, baseline tumor clonality was associated with response.

Data came from immunoSEQ multiplex PCR; TCRdb stores just in-frame clones and leaves some out. The sample contains under 6,000 clones, roughly a fifth of which appear only once. The J gene is TRBJ2-1, the V gene TRBV11-3, with D maybe TRBD2 (6 bases). The clonotype comes from a human donor with melanoma. This sample comprised tumor tissue (inferred from file names), obtained from a patient given nivolumab and ipilimumab in sequence. The CDR3 DNA reads as TGTGCCAGCAGCTTGGAGGGGCTTCGGAATGAGCAGTTCTTC. Protein: CASSLEGLRNEQFF. The entire variable domain, with the rest obtained from reference TRBV11-3 and TRBJ2-1, is as follows: EAGVVQSPRYKIIEKKQPVAFWCNPISGHNTLYWYLQNLGQGPELLIRYENEEAVDDSQLPKDRFSAERLKGVDSTLKIQPAELGDSAVYLCASSLEGLRNEQFFGPGTRLTVL.